These T cell receptor beta chains were read from a single sample in a study of T cells after yellow fever vaccination. TCRdb processed the 5' RACE reads anew with MiXCR; each CDR3 protein has one entry. The sample records about 550,000 distinct CDR3 sequences, 19% being singletons. This material consisted of PBMCs, taken 15 days after the yellow fever booster vaccination. The source of these receptors is a man aged 25-45 years who received the YFV17D yellow fever vaccine. CDR3s include the opening cysteine and the closing phenylalanine or tryptophan. A D gene is named only where the DNA matches it firmly. Size is stated for part of the rows, as once, few or many counts, or as a class when the clone is expanded.

j_gene: TRBJ1-4
v_gene: TRBV30
abundance: once
d_gene: -
CDR3aa: CASTSYELNEKLFF
CDR3nt: TGTGCCTCGACTAGTTACGAACTTAATGAAAAACTGTTTTTT

j_gene: TRBJ2-3
v_gene: TRBV28
abundance: -
d_gene: TRBD2
CDR3aa: CAGRGEGSTQYF
CDR3nt: TGTGCCGGACGGGGGGAAGGATCTACGCAGTATTTT

j_gene: TRBJ2-3
v_gene: TRBV18
abundance: few
d_gene: -
CDR3aa: CASSQVLGLTDTQYF
CDR3nt: TGTGCCAGCTCACAAGTACTGGGACTTACAGATACGCAGTATTTT

j_gene: TRBJ2-5
v_gene: TRBV7-2
abundance: -
d_gene: -
CDR3aa: CASSHQSSVPPETQYF
CDR3nt: TGTGCCAGCAGCCATCAGTCTAGCGTCCCCCCAGAGACCCAGTACTTC

j_gene: TRBJ1-1
v_gene: TRBV19
abundance: few
d_gene: -
CDR3aa: CASKGSVEAFF
CDR3nt: TGTGCCAGTAAGGGCAGCGTTGAAGCTTTCTTT

j_gene: TRBJ2-7
v_gene: TRBV4-3
abundance: -
d_gene: TRBD1
CDR3aa: CASSQVRTGSTYEQYF
CDR3nt: TGCGCCAGCAGCCAGGTGAGGACAGGGTCGACCTACGAGCAGTACTTC

j_gene: TRBJ2-5
v_gene: TRBV4-2
abundance: few
d_gene: -
CDR3aa: CASSQEKWETQYF
CDR3nt: TGTGCCAGCAGCCAAGAGAAATGGGAGACCCAGTACTTC

j_gene: TRBJ1-5
v_gene: TRBV7-8
abundance: once
d_gene: -
CDR3aa: CASSLEGLQQPQHF
CDR3nt: TGTGCCAGCAGCTTAGAGGGCCTCCAGCAGCCCCAGCATTTT

j_gene: TRBJ2-1
v_gene: TRBV12-3/TRBV12-4
abundance: few
d_gene: -
CDR3aa: CASSHELARANEQFF
CDR3nt: TGTGCCAGCAGTCACGAACTAGCACGAGCTAATGAGCAGTTCTTC

j_gene: TRBJ1-3
v_gene: TRBV28
abundance: -
d_gene: TRBD1
CDR3aa: CASSNSGQLSGNTIYF
CDR3nt: TGTGCCAGCAGTAATTCGGGACAGCTCTCTGGAAACACCATATATTTT

j_gene: TRBJ2-7
v_gene: TRBV7-9
abundance: -
d_gene: -
CDR3aa: CASSLWARGANEQYF
CDR3nt: TGTGCCAGCAGCTTATGGGCCAGAGGGGCCAACGAGCAGTACTTC

j_gene: TRBJ2-2
v_gene: TRBV9
abundance: many
d_gene: -
CDR3aa: CASSVGNTGELFF
CDR3nt: TGTGCCAGCAGCGTAGGGAACACCGGGGAGCTGTTTTTT

j_gene: TRBJ1-1
v_gene: TRBV12-3/TRBV12-4
abundance: few
d_gene: TRBD1
CDR3aa: CASSLATRTGSAFF
CDR3nt: TGTGCCAGCAGTTTAGCGACCCGGACAGGTAGCGCTTTCTTT

j_gene: TRBJ2-5
v_gene: TRBV27
abundance: -
d_gene: -
CDR3aa: CASRSTVALETQYF
CDR3nt: TGTGCCAGCAGATCCACCGTCGCTCTCGAGACCCAGTACTTC

j_gene: TRBJ2-7
v_gene: TRBV20-1
abundance: -
d_gene: TRBD2
CDR3aa: CSASWRETYEQYF
CDR3nt: TGCAGTGCTAGCTGGCGGGAGACCTACGAGCAGTACTTC

j_gene: TRBJ2-4
v_gene: TRBV20-1
abundance: -
d_gene: TRBD1
CDR3aa: CSIGGQGAAKNIQYF
CDR3nt: TGCAGTATAGGGGGACAGGGGGCGGCCAAAAACATTCAGTACTTC

j_gene: TRBJ2-5
v_gene: TRBV12-3/TRBV12-4
abundance: few
d_gene: -
CDR3aa: CASSPWGGGQETQYF
CDR3nt: TGTGCCAGCAGCCCTTGGGGAGGTGGGCAAGAGACCCAGTACTTC

j_gene: TRBJ2-4
v_gene: TRBV25-1
abundance: -
d_gene: -
CDR3aa: CASSELYIQYF
CDR3nt: TGTGCCAGCAGTGAATTGTACATTCAGTACTTC

j_gene: TRBJ1-4
v_gene: TRBV4-3
abundance: -
d_gene: -
CDR3aa: CASSRIPATNEKLFF
CDR3nt: TGCGCCAGCAGCCGCATACCGGCGACGAATGAAAAACTGTTTTTT

j_gene: TRBJ1-5
v_gene: TRBV20-1
abundance: few
d_gene: TRBD1
CDR3aa: CSARDGTGGGNQPQHF
CDR3nt: TGCAGTGCTAGAGATGGGACAGGGGGAGGCAATCAGCCCCAGCATTTT

j_gene: TRBJ2-1
v_gene: TRBV7-2
abundance: -
d_gene: TRBD1
CDR3aa: CASSAPGDRKINEQFF
CDR3nt: TGTGCCAGCAGCGCCCCCGGGGACAGGAAAATCAATGAGCAGTTCTTC

j_gene: TRBJ1-5
v_gene: TRBV15
abundance: few
d_gene: -
CDR3aa: CATSRNLDLYSNQPQHF
CDR3nt: TGTGCCACCAGCAGAAACTTGGACCTCTATAGCAATCAGCCCCAGCATTTT

j_gene: TRBJ2-3
v_gene: TRBV4-3
abundance: few
d_gene: TRBD2
CDR3aa: CASSVRLAATDTQYF
CDR3nt: TGCGCCAGCAGCGTCCGACTAGCGGCAACAGATACGCAGTATTTT

j_gene: TRBJ1-1
v_gene: TRBV18
abundance: -
d_gene: -
CDR3aa: CASVHRVGPNTEAFF
CDR3nt: TGTGCCAGCGTTCACAGGGTTGGCCCTAACACTGAAGCTTTCTTT

j_gene: TRBJ2-3
v_gene: TRBV27
abundance: few
d_gene: -
CDR3aa: CASSGDNGDTQYF
CDR3nt: TGTGCCAGCAGTGGCGACAATGGGGATACGCAGTATTTT

j_gene: TRBJ2-1
v_gene: TRBV18
abundance: few
d_gene: -
CDR3aa: CASSPQGSYNEQFF
CDR3nt: TGTGCCAGCTCACCGCAAGGGTCCTACAATGAGCAGTTCTTC

j_gene: TRBJ2-7
v_gene: TRBV4-2
abundance: few
d_gene: TRBD1
CDR3aa: CASTPGQGREEQYF
CDR3nt: TGTGCCAGCACCCCGGGACAGGGTAGGGAAGAGCAGTACTTC

j_gene: TRBJ2-1
v_gene: TRBV5-1
abundance: -
d_gene: -
CDR3aa: CASSLDPINEQFF
CDR3nt: TGCGCCAGCAGCTTGGACCCCATCAATGAGCAGTTCTTC

j_gene: TRBJ2-3
v_gene: TRBV15
abundance: -
d_gene: -
CDR3aa: CATSKTGSGGDTQYF
CDR3nt: TGTGCCACCAGCAAGACTGGATCGGGCGGGGATACGCAGTATTTT

j_gene: TRBJ2-3
v_gene: TRBV12-3/TRBV12-4
abundance: -
d_gene: TRBD2
CDR3aa: CASSAMAGAPPPPDTQYF
CDR3nt: TGTGCCAGCAGTGCCATGGCGGGAGCTCCTCCCCCCCCAGATACGCAGTATTTT

j_gene: TRBJ2-7
v_gene: TRBV2
abundance: -
d_gene: -
CDR3aa: CASKTRAQGFYEQYF
CDR3nt: TGTGCCAGCAAGACCAGAGCCCAGGGTTTCTACGAGCAGTACTTC

j_gene: TRBJ2-3
v_gene: TRBV20-1
abundance: few
d_gene: -
CDR3aa: CSAYEGLRRSDTQYF
CDR3nt: TGCAGTGCCTACGAGGGACTCCGACGCTCTGATACGCAGTATTTT

j_gene: TRBJ2-3
v_gene: TRBV20-1
abundance: -
d_gene: -
CDR3aa: CSAMEPDTQYF
CDR3nt: TGCAGTGCTATGGAACCAGATACGCAGTATTTT

j_gene: TRBJ2-7
v_gene: TRBV7-2
abundance: few
d_gene: TRBD2
CDR3aa: CASRYSGRPSYEQYF
CDR3nt: TGTGCCAGCAGGTATAGCGGGAGGCCTTCCTACGAGCAGTACTTC

j_gene: TRBJ2-1
v_gene: TRBV20-1
abundance: -
d_gene: -
CDR3aa: CSANVDYNEQFF
CDR3nt: TGCAGTGCTAATGTCGATTACAATGAGCAGTTCTTC

j_gene: TRBJ2-1
v_gene: TRBV20-1
abundance: -
d_gene: TRBD2
CDR3aa: CSARANGRVYNEQFF
CDR3nt: TGCAGTGCTAGAGCTAACGGGAGGGTATATAATGAGCAGTTCTTC

j_gene: TRBJ2-4
v_gene: TRBV3-1
abundance: few
d_gene: TRBD2
CDR3aa: CASSQERLAGGPLYF
CDR3nt: TGTGCCAGCAGCCAAGAGAGACTAGCGGGAGGGCCACTGTACTTC

j_gene: TRBJ2-3
v_gene: TRBV5-1
abundance: many
d_gene: TRBD1
CDR3aa: CASSSGQPADTQYF
CDR3nt: TGCGCCAGCAGCTCGGGACAGCCAGCAGATACGCAGTATTTT

j_gene: TRBJ1-1
v_gene: TRBV7-2
abundance: -
d_gene: -
CDR3aa: CASSSQGFLTEAFF
CDR3nt: TGTGCCAGCAGCTCTCAGGGATTCTTAACTGAAGCTTTCTTT

j_gene: TRBJ2-3
v_gene: TRBV28
abundance: few
d_gene: -
CDR3aa: CASSLLRGSPPDTQYF
CDR3nt: TGTGCCAGCAGTTTGTTGAGGGGGTCCCCTCCAGATACGCAGTATTTT

j_gene: TRBJ2-7
v_gene: TRBV12-3/TRBV12-4
abundance: few
d_gene: -
CDR3aa: CASSSTTGDYEQYF
CDR3nt: TGTGCCAGCAGCTCCACCACGGGGGATTACGAGCAGTACTTC

j_gene: TRBJ2-7
v_gene: TRBV3-1
abundance: few
d_gene: -
CDR3aa: CASSQDRDEQYF
CDR3nt: TGTGCCAGCAGCCAAGATCGGGACGAGCAGTACTTC

j_gene: TRBJ2-3
v_gene: TRBV7-2
abundance: -
d_gene: TRBD2
CDR3aa: CASSLMGGPTTDTQYF
CDR3nt: TGTGCCAGCAGCTTGATGGGAGGGCCAACCACAGATACGCAGTATTTT

j_gene: TRBJ2-2
v_gene: TRBV5-4
abundance: few
d_gene: TRBD2
CDR3aa: CASSLGTSGSRTTGELFF
CDR3nt: TGTGCCAGCAGCTTAGGGACTAGCGGGAGCCGCACGACCGGGGAGCTGTTTTTT

j_gene: TRBJ1-6
v_gene: TRBV5-1
abundance: few
d_gene: -
CDR3aa: CASSWTESSGSPLHF
CDR3nt: TGCGCCAGCAGCTGGACAGAGAGTTCGGGGTCACCCCTCCACTTT

j_gene: TRBJ1-2
v_gene: TRBV29-1
abundance: few
d_gene: -
CDR3aa: CSVDRGAPGGRGYTF
CDR3nt: TGCAGCGTTGATAGAGGAGCGCCGGGGGGCCGGGGCTACACCTTC

j_gene: TRBJ2-2
v_gene: TRBV5-1
abundance: -
d_gene: -
CDR3aa: CASSLAVLTGELFF
CDR3nt: TGCGCCAGCAGCTTGGCGGTCTTGACCGGGGAGCTGTTTTTT

j_gene: TRBJ2-7
v_gene: TRBV7-2
abundance: few
d_gene: -
CDR3aa: CASSLYPSPEQYF
CDR3nt: TGTGCCAGCAGCTTATACCCGTCGCCCGAGCAGTACTTC

j_gene: TRBJ2-2
v_gene: TRBV6-2/TRBV6-3
abundance: once
d_gene: TRBD2
CDR3aa: CASGLAVYTGELFF
CDR3nt: TGTGCCAGCGGCCTAGCGGTCTACACCGGGGAGCTGTTTTTT

j_gene: TRBJ1-6
v_gene: TRBV5-1
abundance: few
d_gene: -
CDR3aa: CASSLDRLWTPLHF
CDR3nt: TGCGCCAGCAGCTTGGACAGGTTATGGACACCCCTCCACTTT

j_gene: TRBJ2-1
v_gene: TRBV12-3/TRBV12-4
abundance: many
d_gene: -
CDR3aa: CASSLGVGNEQFF
CDR3nt: TGTGCCAGCAGTTTGGGAGTAGGGAATGAGCAGTTCTTC

j_gene: TRBJ2-7
v_gene: TRBV3-1
abundance: few
d_gene: -
CDR3aa: CASSQGVQSEQYF
CDR3nt: TGTGCCAGCAGCCAAGGGGTACAGTCGGAGCAGTACTTC

j_gene: TRBJ2-5
v_gene: TRBV6-2/TRBV6-3
abundance: -
d_gene: TRBD1
CDR3aa: CASSTGVETQYF
CDR3nt: TGTGCCAGCAGTACAGGGGTGGAGACCCAGTACTTC

j_gene: TRBJ1-5
v_gene: TRBV20-1
abundance: -
d_gene: -
CDR3aa: CSARDGRGSQPQHF
CDR3nt: TGCAGTGCTAGAGATGGCAGGGGTAGTCAGCCCCAGCATTTT

j_gene: TRBJ1-2
v_gene: TRBV20-1
abundance: few
d_gene: -
CDR3aa: CSASPGGARGYTF
CDR3nt: TGCAGTGCTAGTCCCGGGGGGGCGCGTGGCTACACCTTC

j_gene: TRBJ2-1
v_gene: TRBV7-2
abundance: -
d_gene: TRBD1
CDR3aa: CASSSTGVIYNEQFF
CDR3nt: TGTGCCAGCAGCTCGACAGGGGTGATCTACAATGAGCAGTTCTTC

j_gene: TRBJ2-7
v_gene: TRBV10-3
abundance: -
d_gene: TRBD1
CDR3aa: CAIRGTGISYEQYF
CDR3nt: TGTGCCATCAGAGGGACAGGGATCTCCTACGAGCAGTACTTC

j_gene: TRBJ2-1
v_gene: TRBV7-2
abundance: -
d_gene: TRBD2
CDR3aa: CASSFPTSGSSYNEQFF
CDR3nt: TGTGCCAGCAGCTTCCCGACTAGCGGTAGCTCCTACAATGAGCAGTTCTTC

j_gene: TRBJ2-2
v_gene: TRBV11-2
abundance: -
d_gene: TRBD1
CDR3aa: CASSTRQGAFVGTGELFF
CDR3nt: TGTGCCAGCAGCACCCGACAGGGGGCCTTTGTAGGGACCGGGGAGCTGTTTTTT

j_gene: TRBJ2-7
v_gene: TRBV27
abundance: -
d_gene: -
CDR3aa: CASSLSKGGKHYEQYF
CDR3nt: TGTGCCAGCAGTTTATCGAAAGGGGGGAAGCACTACGAGCAGTACTTC